This T cell receptor beta chain originates from a study of T-cell memory formation after mild COVID-19. Study results and caveats: Clones shrinking from day 15 to 85 showed even CD4/CD8 mixes; later expanders tilted CD4+. Some SARS-CoV-2-responding clones were already detected in memory before infection. Mostly located in CM and EM were contracting CD4+ clones, with contracting CD8+ clones located in EMRA.

This clonotype was seen more than once but under ten times. The target antigen is unknown. Constant-segment primers were used for 5'RACE, and the resulting TCR alpha and TCR beta cDNA libraries carried sample barcodes and UMIs. Using its own MiXCR run on the 5' RACE reads, TCRdb lists one record per CDR3 protein. The sample contains approximately 230,000 distinct CDR3 sequences, about 15% of which appear only once. The V end was cut by 6 bases, the J end by 0 bases, with 15 bases between. This CDR3 region has 16 residues. The rearrangement links TRBV12-3 or TRBV12-4 to TRBJ1-3, with no clear D. The sample comprised PBMCs or a T cell subset sorted from them (not recorded which). The clonotype was recovered from a man in his late teens or twenties who had mild COVID-19 (a few samples of this study predate the infection). Cell type and time point are not known. Here the CDR3 reads CASSHGMRLSGNTIYF. CDR3 bases: TGTGCCAGCAGCCACGGGATGCGCCTCTCTGGAAACACCATATATTTT.